This record covers a single T cell receptor beta chain. Its antigen is still unknown. The record originates from a study of CD8 T cells in Susac syndrome. About the study: Treatment status at blood draw for the Susac syndrome patients was therapy-naive, corticosteroids, or intravenous immunoglobulin alone.

Germline V lookup: CDR1 DFQATT, CDR2 SNEGSKA (reference sequence). The CDR3 contains 15 residues. V gave up 4 bases and J gave up 4 bases, with 18 bases separating them. Findings and limits, study-wide: In Susac patients, clonal expansion was not detected in CD4+ cells.

In contrast to the negatively isolated CD8+ and CD4+ T cells, TEMRA cells were FACS-enriched. Reverse transcription of 0.5 to 1 ug RNA was carried out with random hexamers. Across 54 Vbeta and 13 Jbeta, immunoSEQ multiplex PCR amplified TCR beta CDR3. TCRdb re-called the immunoSEQ multiplex PCR reads through MiXCR, storing one row per CDR3 protein. The sample lists 120,000 to 150,000 distinct CDR3 sequences, roughly 95% seen once, with over 0.065% in the top ten. The rearrangement uses TRBV20-1 and TRBJ2-3, with D possibly being TRBD2 (6 bases). The origin of this receptor is a human donor with Susac syndrome. The sample consisted of CD4+ T cells from PBMCs. CDR3 DNA sequence: TGCAGTGCTACCACGGCAGGAGGGATGCCAGATACGCAGTATTTT. This translates into CSATTAGGMPDTQYF.